This passage covers 27 T cell receptor beta chains from one sample sequenced in a study of human T cells and chemical hapten exposure (dated by TCRdb to the early 2020s). The time point label corresponds to: patch test 2, 6 weeks after DPC sensitization. The sample's treatment or condition label, decoded: therapeutic diphenylcyclopropenone sensitization with weekly scalp DPC. Library prep was done by RACE. Data came from a NextSeq 500. TCRdb redid the processing of the public reads, applying fastp at Q25 and MiXCR, and retained in-frame beta chains. For every CDR3 protein sequence, its rows merge into one entry that carries the most common genes and DNA. Recorded for this sample are some 350,000 distinct CDR3 sequences; about 6% of them occurred a single time. The ten most abundant clones make up about 6% of the sample. The sample here was whole blood, taken in connection with sensitization to the hapten diphenylcyclopropenone (DPC). These TCRs come from a young woman with alopecia areata. Some clones in this sample may be carry-over from other donors' samples.

The CDR3 DNA reads TGTGCCAGCAGCCCGCATGGGGGGGACTATGGCTACACCTTC. Its translation: CASSPHGGDYGYTF. The rearrangement uses TRBV7-2 and TRBJ1-2, with a tentative D call TRBD1 (5 bases). Looked up from germline, CDR1 is SGHTA and CDR2 is FQGNSA. This CDR3 is built from 14 residues. Deletions cut 5 bases from V and 3 bases from J, with 13 bases between.

This clonotype was seen repeatedly, ten times or more. The chain employs TRBV6-5 and TRBJ2-3; TRBD1 matches 10 bases. Per the germline V gene, CDR1 is MNHEY and CDR2 is SVGAGI. V was clipped by 7 bases and J by 4 bases; unmatched bases: 2. The length of the CDR3 is 13 residues. The CDR3 DNA reads as TGTGCCAGCACCGGACAGGGGGCAGATACGCAGTATTTT. Its protein is CASTGQGADTQYF.

The chain links TRBV9 to TRBJ2-3; possibly TRBD2 for D (6 bases). The CDR3 covers 15 residues. Germline V lookup: CDR1 SGDLS, CDR2 YYNGEE. V dropped 0 bases and J dropped 2 bases, with 10 bases sitting between them. The DNA for the CDR3 is TGTGCCAGCAGCGTAGGCGGGATTTACACAGATACGCAGTATTTT. Translating gives CASSVGGIYTDTQYF.

This clonotype was found many times. The V gene is TRBV28, the J gene TRBJ1-1, with TRBD1 matching 9 bases. Germline V CDR1 and CDR2: MDHEN, SYDVKM. The CDR3 has 12 residues. J gave up 7 bases and V 8 bases, and 5 bases lay outside the gene matches. CDR3 residues: CASLTGGLEAFF. CDR3 DNA sequence: TGTGCCAGCTTGACAGGGGGACTTGAAGCTTTCTTT.

This clonotype was detected ten times or more. The genes are TRBV7-2 and TRBJ1-6; TRBD1 might be the D (6 bases). Trimming took 7 bases from V and 7 from J, leaving 14 bases between them. Germline V CDR1 and CDR2: SGHTA, FQGNSA. The CDR3 runs 14 residues. CDR3 in DNA: TGTGCCAGCACCGAGACAGGAACAAATTCACCCCTCCACTTT. It translates to CASTETGTNSPLHF.

This clonotype was detected a few times. In DNA, the CDR3 is TGTGCCAGCAGCCCGACTAGCGATTCGGACACAGATACGCAGTATTTT. This sequence encodes CASSPTSDSDTDTQYF. V and J are TRBV9 and TRBJ2-3; 8 bases fit TRBD2. The CDR3 runs 16 residues. Germline V gene lookup returns CDR1 SGDLS and CDR2 YYNGEE. V lost 4 bases, J lost 2 bases, and 9 bases stayed unmatched.

This clonotype showed up just a few times. The V gene is TRBV2, the J gene TRBJ2-1, with D perhaps matching TRBD2 (6 bases). The CDR3 runs to 15 residues. V lost 4 bases to trimming and J lost 3 bases, with 13 bases between them. Germline CDR1 reads SNHLY; CDR2 reads FYNNEI. The CDR3 nucleotides read TGTGCCAGCAGTGGCGCGGGGTCACTCTACAATGAGCAGTTCTTC. Protein: CASSGAGSLYNEQFF. Together with reference TRBV2 and TRBJ2-1, the CDR3 gives the full variable domain: EPEVTQTPSHQVTQMGQEVILRCVPISNHLYFYWYRQILGQKVEFLVSFYNNEISEKSEIFDDQFSVERPDGSNFTLKIRSTKLEDSAMYFCASSGAGSLYNEQFFGPGTRLTVL.

Ten or more counts support this clonotype. This chain joins TRBV6-5 and TRBJ1-2; D is undetermined. There are 13 residues in the CDR3. Per germline, CDR1 MNHEY and CDR2 SVGAGI. The CDR3 region has the DNA TGTGCTGTGCGGAGTCGGCCTACTAATGGCTACACCTTC. Protein sequence: CAVRSRPTNGYTF.

This clonotype was picked up a small number of times. The chain is built from TRBV28 and TRBJ1-2; 8 bases are shared with TRBD1. CDR1 is MDHEN and CDR2 is SYDVKM in the germline V gene. V shed 6 bases and J 4 bases; nucleotides not matched to a gene: 13. The CDR3 extends over 16 amino acids. CDR3 region: CASRIPSPGQGYGYTF. CDR3 in DNA: TGTGCCAGCAGAATCCCTTCCCCAGGACAGGGCTATGGCTACACCTTC.

In this sample, this clonotype turned up many times. The V and J genes are TRBV29-1 and TRBJ1-2; 9 nucleotides match TRBD1. After removal of 7 bases from V and 4 bases from J, the junction contained 19 bases not matched to a gene. Germline V CDR1 and CDR2: SQVTM, ANQGSEA. This CDR3 region has 17 residues. The CDR3 reads CSGRGDRVLLSRYGYTF. CDR3 bases: TGCAGCGGAAGAGGGGACAGGGTACTTCTATCGCGCTATGGCTACACCTTC. The whole variable domain, filled in from reference TRBV29-1 and TRBJ1-2, reads SAVISQKPSRDICQRGTSLTIQCQVDSQVTMMFWYRQQPGQSLTLIATANQGSEATYESGFVIDKFPISRPNLTFSTLTVSNMSPEDSSIYLCSGRGDRVLLSRYGYTFGSGTRLTVV.

The sample holds a few counts of this clonotype. The CDR3 spells CASIRSGYGYTF. The DNA of the CDR3 is TGTGCCAGCATAAGGTCGGGGTATGGCTACACCTTC. The chain combines TRBV28 with TRBJ1-2; D gene unclear. Trimming took 7 bases from V and 5 from J, leaving 11 bases between them. Germline values: CDR1 MDHEN, CDR2 SYDVKM. The CDR3 runs 12 residues.

This clonotype was counted at least ten times. V gene TRBV20-1 combines with J gene TRBJ1-6; D not resolved. CDR1 is DFQATT and CDR2 is SNEGSKA in the germline V gene (reference sequence). The CDR3 loop spans 14 amino acids. Trimming pared 3 bases from V and 8 bases from J, leaving 14 bases between. The CDR3 DNA is TGCAGTGCTAGGCGGTTTTTGGTGGATTCACCCCTCCACTTT. It is translated as CSARRFLVDSPLHF.

The rearrangement links TRBV20-1 to TRBJ1-4; tentative D call: TRBD1 (6 bases). The CDR3 covers 16 residues. CDR1 is DFQATT, CDR2 SNEGSKA, per germline (reference sequence). Trimming cost V 4 bases and J 2 bases, with 17 bases left between them. CDR3 amino acids: CSAITRSGETNEKLFF. Here the CDR3 DNA reads TGCAGTGCTATCACTCGGTCAGGGGAGACTAATGAAAAACTGTTTTTT.

This clonotype was counted many times. This chain connects TRBV6-5 to TRBJ1-6; D ambiguous. V lost 4 bases and J lost 5, with 9 bases in between. CDR1 MNHEY and CDR2 SVGAGI come from the germline V gene. The CDR3 is 14 residues long. The DNA of the CDR3 is TGTGCCAGCAGTTTTCGATATCATAATTCACCCCTCCACTTT. As protein: CASSFRYHNSPLHF.

This clonotype was found a few times. This chain links TRBV6-1 with TRBJ1-5; the D is unclear. The germline V and J ends were trimmed by 4 bases and 0 bases, with 16 bases remaining between them. The germline CDR1 and CDR2 sequences are MNHNS and SASEGT. The CDR3 consists of 17 residues. CDR3 sequence: CASSGGVVGYSNQPQHF. CDR3 bases: TGTGCCAGCAGTGGGGGTGTTGTCGGGTATAGCAATCAGCCCCAGCATTTT.

This clonotype was counted between two and nine times. This chain uses TRBV5-1 with TRBJ1-6; D gene unclear. The CDR3 has 14 amino acids. Trimming took 0 bases from V and 9 from J, leaving 10 bases between them. CDR1 and CDR2 from the germline V gene are SGHRS and YFSETQ. The CDR3 sequence is CASSLEGRGSPLHF. The CDR3 nucleotides are TGCGCCAGCAGCTTGGAGGGCCGGGGTTCACCCCTCCACTTT.

This clonotype came up many times. The rearrangement joins TRBV20-1 to TRBJ2-7; D is undetermined. With 1 base removed from V and 6 bases from J, the gap between germline ends came to 19 bases. Germline CDR1 reads DFQATT; CDR2 reads SNEGSKA (reference sequence). The CDR3 contains 15 residues. The DNA of the CDR3 is TGCAGTGCTAGAGCTGGCTCGAGCTTGACCCGCGAGCAGTACTTC. Protein sequence: CSARAGSSLTREQYF.

This clonotype was counted between two and nine times. V usage is TRBV12-3 or TRBV12-4 and J usage is TRBJ2-5; 11 nucleotides align to TRBD2. This CDR3 spans 17 amino acids. V dropped 4 bases and J dropped 4; count of bases not matched to a gene: 11. The DNA for the CDR3 is TGTGCCAGCAGTTCCCCGACTAGCGGGGATTCCCCAGAGACCCAGTACTTC. Its protein is CASSSPTSGDSPETQYF.

The sample holds many counts of this clonotype. The chain links TRBV12-3 or TRBV12-4 to TRBJ1-1; no clear D. This CDR3 contains 14 residues. Trimming shortened V by 7 bases and J by 0 bases, and 12 bases separated the two germline ends. This CDR3 is CASKNADLNTEAFF. CDR3 in DNA: TGTGCCAGCAAAAACGCAGATTTGAACACTGAAGCTTTCTTT.

The rearrangement uses TRBV6-1 and TRBJ1-6, with D possibly matching TRBD1 (5 bases). The CDR3 is 16 residues long. Trimming shortened V by 1 base and J by 0 bases, and 7 bases separated the two germline ends. Germline CDR1 and CDR2: MNHNS and SASEGT. The CDR3 sequence is CASSEGGSSYNSPLHF. The CDR3 nucleotides are TGTGCCAGCAGTGAAGGGGGGAGCTCCTATAATTCACCCCTCCACTTT.

This clonotype was counted only a few times. V gene TRBV6-2 or TRBV6-3 combines with J gene TRBJ2-3, with TRBD2 as a possible D gene (6 bases). The germline CDR1 and CDR2 sequences are MNHEY and SVGEGT. The CDR3 spans 16 residues. V was shortened by 7 bases and J by 6 bases, with 23 bases between the two germline ends. The CDR3 bases are TGTGCCAGCACCAACTCCTGGGGCGGGGAGGAGGATACGCAGTATTTT. It codes for CASTNSWGGEEDTQYF.

A few counts support this clonotype. In DNA, the CDR3 is TGCGCCAGCAGCCGCTTGAGGTCGAACACTGAAGCTTTCTTT. It codes for CASSRLRSNTEAFF. The chain is built from TRBV4-1 and TRBJ1-1, with unresolved D. Germline CDR1 reads MGHRA; CDR2 reads YSYEKL. The length of the CDR3 is 14 residues. V lost 4 bases, J lost 1 base, and 10 bases lay in between.

In its sample, this clonotype was seen many times. The chain is built from TRBV7-2 and TRBJ1-1, with D uncertain. The V end lost 3 bases, the J end lost 8 bases, and 7 bases lay between the germline ends. The germline V gene encodes CDR1 SGHTA and CDR2 FQGNSA. The CDR3 sequence is 11 residues long. CDR3 loop: CASSLVSEAFF. In nucleotides, the CDR3 is TGTGCCAGCAGCTTGGTTTCCGAAGCTTTCTTT.

J is TRBJ1-6 and V is TRBV5-1, with D tentatively TRBD1 (6 bases). This CDR3 region has 15 residues. Germline V gene lookup returns CDR1 SGHRS and CDR2 YFSETQ. With 0 bases removed from V and 4 bases from J, the gap between germline ends came to 8 bases. CDR3 loop: CASSLGDTYNSPLHF. CDR3 DNA: TGCGCCAGCAGCTTGGGGGACACTTATAATTCACCCCTCCACTTT.

This clonotype was recorded many times. This rearrangement joins TRBV7-8 to TRBJ2-6; 10 bases map to TRBD1. V trimming: 5 bases; J trimming: 0 bases; junction bases outside the gene matches: 4. The germline gives CDR1 SGHVS, CDR2 FQNEAQ. The CDR3 has 17 residues. CDR3 amino acids: CASSNRDRGSGANVLTF. CDR3 nucleotide sequence: TGTGCCAGCAGCAACCGGGACAGGGGCTCTGGGGCCAACGTCCTGACTTTC.

The CDR3 coding sequence is TGTGCCAGCAGCACAGGTCGAGAGACCCAGTACTTC. It is translated as CASSTGRETQYF. The chain employs TRBV2 and TRBJ2-5, with D possibly matching TRBD1 (5 bases). CDR1 and CDR2 (germline): SNHLY, FYNNEI. The CDR3 spans 12 residues. Trimming pared 6 bases from V and 4 bases from J, leaving 9 bases between. Based on the CDR3 plus reference TRBV2 and TRBJ2-5, the full variable domain is EPEVTQTPSHQVTQMGQEVILRCVPISNHLYFYWYRQILGQKVEFLVSFYNNEISEKSEIFDDQFSVERPDGSNFTLKIRSTKLEDSAMYFCASSTGRETQYFGPGTRLLVL.

This clonotype showed up just a few times. V is TRBV29-1 and J is TRBJ2-5; D might be TRBD2 (7 bases). V was shortened by 0 bases and J by 5 bases, with 13 bases between the two germline ends. This CDR3 region has 14 residues. From germline, CDR1 is SQVTM and CDR2 ANQGSEA. This CDR3 is CSVEDHRGAETQYF. CDR3 DNA sequence: TGCAGCGTTGAAGATCACCGGGGGGCGGAGACCCAGTACTTC.